The text below deals with one T cell receptor (beta chain). This specimen belongs to a study of follicular helper T cells after annual influenza vaccination. This CDR3 is 16 amino acids long. Losses at the gene ends were 4 bases for V and 1 base for J; bases not matched to a gene: 5. Germline CDR1 MNHNY, CDR2 SVGAGI (reference sequence). Measured with immunoSEQ multiplex PCR; TCRdb has only the in-frame clones, and not every one. The sample lists about 10,000 clones, 80% to 90% occurring once. The time point is: 2014-2015 season, 7 days after vaccination. The sample in question was CXCR5+ CD38- circulating T follicular helper cells from blood, obtained 7 days after influenza vaccination. Stated subset: circulating Tfh, non-naive CD4+CXCR5+PD-1+ (ICOS+CD38+ or ICOS-CD38-). The origin of this receptor is an adult who received the influenza vaccine. The rearrangement links TRBV6-6 to TRBJ1-5; 9 bases align to TRBD1. This chain's CDR3 is CASSSGQGESNQPQHF. DNA of the CDR3: TGTGCCAGCAGTTCGGGACAGGGTGAGAGCAATCAGCCCCAGCATTTT.